The clone carrying this T cell receptor (beta chain) was recorded once. The data stem from a study of T cells in localized non-small cell lung cancer. The CDR3 totals 13 residues. V was cut by 7 bases and J by 8 bases, with 17 bases left in between. Germline CDR1 reads MNHEY; CDR2 reads SVGAGI. Generated by immunoSEQ multiplex PCR, the TCRdb table keeps only in-frame clones and is missing some. The sample holds around 64,000 clones, 80% to 90% seen once. This clonotype was sampled from a man aged 40 to 69 with stage II lung adenocarcinoma. The sequenced sample was PBMCs, obtained before any cancer treatment. This sequence joins TRBV6-5 and TRBJ1-2, with TRBD1 as a possible D gene (6 bases). DNA for the CDR3: TGTGCCAGCACCCCTGGGGGGGGCTGGGGCTACACCTTC. This translates into CASTPGGGWGYTF.